The following is a T cell receptor (beta chain) sequence with its context. Its target is unknown. CDR1 is WSHSY, CDR2 SAAADI, per germline. This CDR3 comprises 14 residues. Trimming pared 5 bases from V and 2 bases from J, leaving 7 bases between. This record comes from a study of CD8 T cells in ankylosing spondylitis. Study observations and caveats: CD8+ disease-linked clones were present at relatively low frequencies in blood. Earlier reports found some motif variants in synovial fluid and blood in reactive arthritis. Among TCR beta sequences, a motif of fewer than 10 highly homologous variants appeared characteristic of ankylosing spondylitis blood.

A quantitative 5'-RACE method, one with molecular barcodes, was used to make TCR beta libraries. TCRdb recomputed calls from the 5' RACE reads with MiXCR, one row per CDR3 protein. Of approximately 200,000 distinct CDR3 sequences in the sample, 13% were seen once. The chain carries TRBV10-2 and TRBJ2-6; tentatively, D is TRBD2 (5 bases). The sample was blood, either unsorted or a sorted T cell fraction (not recorded which). This TCR was recovered from a male donor with ankylosing spondylitis or in good health (not recorded which). In DNA form, the CDR3 reads TGCGCCAGCAGTCGGGGTGCTGGGGCCAACGTCCTGACTTTC. Encoded protein: CASSRGAGANVLTF.